This note documents a single T cell receptor (beta chain) sequence. Then a second PCR, running roughly 7 to 11 cycles, was carried out with a sample-barcoded 5' primer and a J-beta primer mix. TCRdb itself ran the 5' RACE reads through MiXCR, one entry per CDR3 protein. Here the sample spans 1.5 million to 2 million distinct CDR3 sequences, around 48% being singletons. V lost 6 bases, J lost 4 bases, and 15 bases stayed unmatched. The CDR3 consists of 17 residues. Germline V gene lookup returns CDR1 DFQATT and CDR2 SNEGSKA (reference sequence). This sample was included in a study of blood T cells in healthy people across ages.

Sequencing was carried out using blood. The TCR was taken from a woman aged 40 to 49 in good health. This chain connects TRBV20-1 to TRBJ2-3; 11 bases are a match to TRBD2. The CDR3 sequence is CSATAVAGGHVADTQYF. CDR3 nucleotide sequence: TGCAGTGCGACAGCAGTAGCGGGGGGGCACGTGGCAGATACGCAGTATTTT.